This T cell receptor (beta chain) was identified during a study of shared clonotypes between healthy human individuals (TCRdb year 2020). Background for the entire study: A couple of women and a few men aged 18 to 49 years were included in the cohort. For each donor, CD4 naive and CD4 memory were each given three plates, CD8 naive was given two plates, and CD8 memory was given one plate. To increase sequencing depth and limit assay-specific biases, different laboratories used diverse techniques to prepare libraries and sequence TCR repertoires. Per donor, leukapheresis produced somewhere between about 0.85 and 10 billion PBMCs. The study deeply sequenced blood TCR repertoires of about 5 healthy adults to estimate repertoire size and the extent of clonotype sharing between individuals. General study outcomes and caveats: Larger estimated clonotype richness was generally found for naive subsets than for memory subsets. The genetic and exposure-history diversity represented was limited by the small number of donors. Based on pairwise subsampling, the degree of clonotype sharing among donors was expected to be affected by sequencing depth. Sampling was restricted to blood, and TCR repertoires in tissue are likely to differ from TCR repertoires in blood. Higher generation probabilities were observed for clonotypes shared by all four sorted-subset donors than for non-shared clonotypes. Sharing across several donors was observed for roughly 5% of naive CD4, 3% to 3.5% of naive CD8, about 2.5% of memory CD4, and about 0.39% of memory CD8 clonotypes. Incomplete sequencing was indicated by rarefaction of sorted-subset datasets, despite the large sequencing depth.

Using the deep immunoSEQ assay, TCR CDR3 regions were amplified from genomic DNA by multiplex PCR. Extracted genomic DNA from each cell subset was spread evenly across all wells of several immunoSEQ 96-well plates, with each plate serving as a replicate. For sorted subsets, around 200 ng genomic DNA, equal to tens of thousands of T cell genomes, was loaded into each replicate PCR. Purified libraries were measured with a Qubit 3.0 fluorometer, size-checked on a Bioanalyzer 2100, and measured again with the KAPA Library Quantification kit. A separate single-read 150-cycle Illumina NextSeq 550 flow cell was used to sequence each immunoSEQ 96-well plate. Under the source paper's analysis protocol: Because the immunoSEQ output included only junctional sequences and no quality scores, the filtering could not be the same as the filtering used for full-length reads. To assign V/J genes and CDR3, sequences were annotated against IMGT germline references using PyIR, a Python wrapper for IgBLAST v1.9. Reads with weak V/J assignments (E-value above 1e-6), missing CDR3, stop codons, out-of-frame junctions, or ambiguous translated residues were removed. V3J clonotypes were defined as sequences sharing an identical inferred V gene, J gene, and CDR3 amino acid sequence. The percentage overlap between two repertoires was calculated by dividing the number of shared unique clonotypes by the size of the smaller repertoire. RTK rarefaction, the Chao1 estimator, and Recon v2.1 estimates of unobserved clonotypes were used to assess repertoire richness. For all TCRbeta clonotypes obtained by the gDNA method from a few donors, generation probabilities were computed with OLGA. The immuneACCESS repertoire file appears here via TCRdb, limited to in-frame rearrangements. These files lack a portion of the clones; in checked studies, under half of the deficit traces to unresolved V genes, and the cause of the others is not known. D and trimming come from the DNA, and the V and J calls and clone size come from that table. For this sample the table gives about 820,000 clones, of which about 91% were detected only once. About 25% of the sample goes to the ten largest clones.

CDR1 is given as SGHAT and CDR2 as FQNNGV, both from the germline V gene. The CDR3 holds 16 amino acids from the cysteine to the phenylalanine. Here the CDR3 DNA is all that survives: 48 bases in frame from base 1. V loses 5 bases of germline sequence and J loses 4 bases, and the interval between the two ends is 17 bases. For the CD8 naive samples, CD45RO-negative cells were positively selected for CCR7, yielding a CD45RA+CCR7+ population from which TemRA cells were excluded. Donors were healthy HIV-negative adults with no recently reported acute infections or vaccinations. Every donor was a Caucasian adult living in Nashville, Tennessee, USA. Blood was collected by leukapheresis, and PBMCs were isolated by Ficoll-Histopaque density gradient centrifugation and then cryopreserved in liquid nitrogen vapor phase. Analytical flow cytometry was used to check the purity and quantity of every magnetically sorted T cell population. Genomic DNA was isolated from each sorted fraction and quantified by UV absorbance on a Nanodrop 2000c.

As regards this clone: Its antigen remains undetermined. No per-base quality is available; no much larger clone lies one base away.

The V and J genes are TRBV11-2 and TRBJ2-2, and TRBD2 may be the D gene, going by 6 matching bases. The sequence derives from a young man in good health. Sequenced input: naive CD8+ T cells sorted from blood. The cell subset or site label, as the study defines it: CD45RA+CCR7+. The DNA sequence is TGTGCCAGCAGCCTCCTGGAGGGGAGCGGCACCGGGGAGCTGTTTTTT. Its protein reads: CASSLLEGSGTGELFF.